This T cell receptor (beta chain) was obtained from a study of blood T cells in healthy people across ages. Trimming removed 3 bases at V and 5 bases at J, with 16 bases between. CDR1 is LGHDT, CDR2 YNNKEL, per germline (reference sequence). The CDR3 has 15 amino acids. Through a sample-barcoded 5' primer and a J-beta primer mix, a second PCR was run for roughly 7 to 12 cycles. MiXCR, applied by TCRdb to the 5' RACE reads, yields one record per CDR3 protein. Among roughly 1,100,000 distinct CDR3 sequences listed, under 30% were seen once. The same data also went into a second study, on T cells of mothers and their children.

The receptor's source is a girl aged 2-10 years in good health. The sequencing input was blood. This chain links TRBV3-1 with TRBJ2-5, with no clear D. The CDR3 bases are TGTGCCAGCAGCCACCGATTTGAGGCACCCGAGACCCAGTACTTC. Its translation is CASSHRFEAPETQYF.